One sample yielded the 16 T cell receptor beta chains listed below, sequenced in a study of shared clonotypes between healthy human individuals. Sequencing used immunoSEQ multiplex PCR; TCRdb keeps in-frame clones, though not all of them. The table shows some 2.3 million clones, with about 92% occurring only once. Sequencing was performed on naive CD4+ T cells from PBMCs. The subset here: CD45RA+ positively selected. These receptors were obtained from a man in his late teens or twenties in good health. Some clones in this sample may be carry-over from other donors' samples.

The chain uses TRBV5-1 and TRBJ2-7, with 8 bases matching TRBD1. The V and J ends lost 0 bases and 7 bases, in that order; junction bases with no gene match: 6. This CDR3 has 14 residues. Germline CDR1 SGHRS, CDR2 YFSETQ. CDR3 residues: CASSLDGQGWEQYF. CDR3 in DNA: TGCGCCAGCAGCTTGGACGGACAGGGCTGGGAGCAGTACTTC.

The chain combines TRBV9 with TRBJ2-3, with D possibly matching TRBD2 (7 bases). CDR3 length: 14 amino acids. Per germline, CDR1 SGDLS and CDR2 YYNGEE. The V and J ends lost 3 bases and 3 bases respectively, with 11 bases between them. The CDR3 DNA follows: TGTGCCAGCAGCGGGCGGGGGCGTACAGATACGCAGTATTTT. Translating gives CASSGRGRTDTQYF.

This chain links TRBV7-3 with TRBJ2-3; tentatively, D is TRBD2 (5 bases). V was pared by 3 bases and J by 7 bases, with 17 bases between. Germline V gene sequence: CDR1 SGHTA, CDR2 FQGTGA. This CDR3 is built from 15 residues. The chain's CDR3 is CASSFDYQPWNTQYF. The CDR3 region has the DNA TGTGCCAGCAGCTTCGACTACCAACCCTGGAATACGCAGTATTTT.

This clone was seen just once. The chain is built from TRBV6-1 and TRBJ2-7; TRBD2 agrees at 9 bases. Looked up from germline, CDR1 is MNHNS and CDR2 is SASEGT. The CDR3 spans 13 residues. Unmatched junction bases numbered 1, after V lost 6 bases and J lost 1 base. CDR3 in DNA: TGTGCCAGCAGGACTAGCGGATCCTACGAGCAGTACTTC. Its protein product is CASRTSGSYEQYF.

The chain joins TRBV28 to TRBJ1-5, with a possible D match to TRBD1 (5 bases). The CDR3 runs 19 residues. Trimming stripped 2 bases from V and 2 bases from J, with 22 bases between. In germline, CDR1 is MDHEN, CDR2 SYDVKM. The CDR3 sequence: CASSLRGGVRHPRNQPQHF. CDR3 DNA sequence: TGTGCCAGCAGTTTACGTGGGGGAGTGCGGCACCCACGCAATCAGCCCCAGCATTTT.

This chain connects TRBV6-1 to TRBJ1-2, with D possibly TRBD1 on 5 matching bases. This CDR3 contains 12 residues. Trimming stripped 4 bases from V and 4 bases from J, with 7 bases between. Per the germline V gene, CDR1 is MNHNS and CDR2 is SASEGT. This CDR3 is CASSGQFYGYTF. The CDR3 region has the DNA TGTGCCAGCAGTGGACAGTTCTATGGCTACACCTTC.

The chain recombines TRBV5-4 with TRBJ2-7; the D gene is possibly TRBD1 (6 bases). The germline gives CDR1 SGHNT, CDR2 YYREEE (reference sequence). Trimming removed 0 bases at V and 1 base at J, with 14 bases between. CDR3 size: 16 residues. Written as DNA, the CDR3 is TGTGCCAGCAGCTTGGGAGTGGGGGCAGATTCCTACGAGCAGTACTTC. It yields the protein CASSLGVGADSYEQYF.

A single count supports this clone. The chain uses TRBV19 and TRBJ2-5, with 8 bases matching TRBD2. The V gene's germline CDR1 is LNHDA and CDR2 SQIVND (reference sequence). V trimming: 5 bases; J trimming: 7 bases; junction bases outside the gene matches: 15. CDR3 length: 16 amino acids. The CDR3: CASSPNSGRALGTQYF. In DNA form, the CDR3 reads TGTGCCAGTAGTCCTAACTCCGGGAGGGCCCTCGGGACCCAGTACTTC.

Concerning this clone: The junction does not match germline at one end; this may be a read error. The V gene is TRBV14, the J gene TRBJ2-7; perhaps TRBD2 as D (6 bases). The germline CDR1 and CDR2 sequences are SGHDN and FVKESK. This CDR3 contains 12 residues. The CDR3 nucleotides are TGTGCCAGCAGCTTTATATCGGCGGGATTGAACTTC. This sequence encodes CASSFISAGLNF.

The chain links TRBV28 to TRBJ1-2, with 8 bases that match TRBD1. CDR1 and CDR2 from the germline V gene are MDHEN and SYDVKM. CDR3 size: 13 residues. V lost 6 bases to trimming and J lost 8 bases; unmatched junction nucleotides: 8. CDR3 sequence (DNA): TGTGCCAGCAGGCTGCAGGGGGCTGGAGGCTACACCTTC. As protein: CASRLQGAGGYTF.

This rearrangement joins TRBV6-5 to TRBJ2-1, with a tentative D call TRBD2 (5 bases). This CDR3 is built from 14 residues. Germline V gives CDR1 MNHEY, CDR2 SVGAGI. Trimming took 1 base from V and 9 from J, leaving 13 bases between them. The CDR3 reads CASSYLDQAGEQFF. The CDR3 DNA is TGTGCCAGCAGTTACTTAGATCAGGCGGGTGAGCAGTTCTTC.

V and J are TRBV5-1 and TRBJ1-2; no definite D call. Trimming removed 5 bases at V and 3 bases at J, with 11 bases between. The germline V gene encodes CDR1 SGHRS and CDR2 YFSETQ. The length of the CDR3 is 13 residues. In DNA form, the CDR3 reads TGCGCCAGCAGTTTTCGACTGGACTATGGCTACACCTTC. This encodes CASSFRLDYGYTF.

The chain is built from TRBV9 and TRBJ2-3, with a tentative D call TRBD2 (5 bases). The CDR3 length is 13 residues. The germline V gene encodes CDR1 SGDLS and CDR2 YYNGEE. V shed 4 bases and J shed 3 bases, with 9 bases lying between them. This CDR3 is CASSSGETDTQYF. The DNA of the CDR3 is TGTGCCAGCAGCTCCGGGGAGACAGATACGCAGTATTTT. Drawing the rest from reference TRBV9 and TRBJ2-3, the complete variable domain is DSGVTQTPKHLITATGQRVTLRCSPRSGDLSVYWYQQSLDQGLQFLIQYYNGEERAKGNILERFSAQQFPDLHSELNLSSLELGDSALYFCASSSGETDTQYFGPGTRLTVL.

The chain uses TRBV7-2 and TRBJ2-2; D perhaps matches TRBD1 (5 bases). Trimming pared 6 bases from V and 6 bases from J, leaving 11 bases between. The CDR3 runs to 13 residues. The germline V gene has CDR1 SGHTA and CDR2 FQGNSA. CDR3 residues: CASSFDRSGELFF. The CDR3 region has the DNA TGTGCCAGCAGTTTCGACAGATCCGGGGAGCTGTTTTTT. The complete variable domain, with remaining parts taken from reference TRBV7-2 and TRBJ2-2, reads GAGVSQSPSNKVTEKGKDVELRCDPISGHTALYWYRQSLGQGLEFLIYFQGNSAPDKSGLPSDRFSAERTGGSVSTLTIQRTQQEDSAVYLCASSFDRSGELFFGEGSRLTVL.

J is TRBJ2-2 and V is TRBV6-6, with D tentatively TRBD2 (6 bases). V lost 2 bases and J lost 3, with 10 bases in between. The CDR3 is 15 residues long. Germline V gives CDR1 MNHNY, CDR2 SVGAGI (reference sequence). CDR3 in DNA: TGTGCCAGCAGTTACATGGGAGGCGACACCGGGGAGCTGTTTTTT. Protein: CASSYMGGDTGELFF.

The chain employs TRBV5-6 and TRBJ2-1; 7 nucleotides agree with TRBD1. The CDR3 is made up of 15 amino acids. Germline trimming cut 0 bases from V and 6 bases from J; bases unmatched to any gene: 6. Germline loops: CDR1 SGHDT, CDR2 YYEEEE. The CDR3 nucleotides read TGTGCCAGCAGCTTGGGGCAGGGGGATGTCAATGAGCAGTTCTTC. It translates to CASSLGQGDVNEQFF.